This T cell receptor (beta chain) derives from a study of regulatory T cells in long-lasting Graves disease (TCRdb year 2021). About the full investigation: To count as having persistent Graves' disease, a patient had to have received antithyroid drug treatment for over 5 years with TSH receptor autoantibodies remaining persistently positive. A total of around 35 samples underwent TCR sequencing: about 13 from persistent and about 20 from newly diagnosed Graves' disease patients. Persistent Graves' disease patients were compared with newly diagnosed Graves' disease patients by peripheral blood TCR sequencing and RNA sequencing. The study was registered as a clinical trial and conducted in China. Antithyroid drugs had been taken for roughly 10 years on average by persistent Graves' disease patients in the clinical cohort. General study outcomes and caveats: Because the primary lesion, thyroid tissue, could not be accessed, the study looked at peripheral blood alone. As a limitation, the authors acknowledged that the small sample size may reduce accuracy. Sequencing and analysis were limited to the TCR beta chain. TRBV28, TRBJ1-2 and TRBJ2-5 were preferentially used in persistent disease, while TRBV20-1 and TRBJ2-1 were favored in newly diagnosed disease. Compared with newly diagnosed patients, persistent Graves' disease patients had lower TCR Shannon entropy and fewer highly expanded clones, which suggests clonal expansion. Patients with persistent disease shared more public clonotypes (around 2,700) than newly diagnosed patients did (about 1,000).

Cut back by 8 bases and 7 bases, the V and J ends lie 12 bases apart. Via the germline V gene, CDR1 is ENHRY and CDR2 SYGVKD. CDR3 length: 11 amino acids, cysteine to phenylalanine. The DNA shown is the 33-base CDR3, in frame from base 1. The time point label here, explained by the study, means: persistent/refractory GD, antithyroid drugs over 5 years with positive TRAb. RNA was extracted from PBMCs in TRIzol for both TCR sequencing and RNA sequencing. Graves' disease was diagnosed according to American Thyroid Association guidelines. Patients for the study were recruited at an endocrinology department in Xi'an, China. Each patient gave about 8.1 milliliters of peripheral blood, collected in an EDTA anticoagulant tube. Ficoll Paque Plus density gradient separation was used to isolate PBMCs, and no additional T cell sorting was done. An Agilent 2100 Bioanalyzer and agarose gel were used to check RNA quality, while a NanoDrop 2000 measured RNA concentration.

At least ten counts were recorded for this clonotype. This receptor's antigen is unknown. Per-base qualities were not stored, and no clone one base away is much larger. Libraries were constructed by multiplex PCR. Sequencer: Illumina HiSeq 4000. To build TCR beta libraries, CDR3 regions were amplified by Arm-PCR using iRepertoire HTBI primers. PCR products were gel purified before sequencing. On the authors' methods: Gene usage analysis of CDR3 amino acid clonotypes used the 50 to 70 TRBV and 14 to 15 TRBJ segments found across samples. COPE and FqMerger were used to merge filtered high-quality paired reads into contigs. Contigs were aligned with BLAST to IMGT TRBV, TRBD and TRBJ reference genes, and CDR3 was defined per IMGT. Any clonotype with a frequency above 0.1% was counted as a highly expanded clone. Shannon entropy served as the measure of repertoire diversity, while the Gini coefficient captured V-J evenness. Public clonotypes were defined as clonotypes shared by more than one individual. The raw public reads went through TCRdb reprocessing: fastp at Q25, MiXCR clone calling, in-frame beta chains kept. Each entry is one CDR3 protein sequence, shown with its most common DNA and genes. These V and J calls derive from TCRdb rather than the authors' analysis. The sample has some 370,000 distinct CDR3 sequences on record, roughly 20% of them singletons. The ten largest make up around 20% of the sample.

The TCR originated in a female donor with Graves disease. Recombination linked TRBV10-3 to TRBJ2-7, with the identity of the D gene unclear. Sequencing was performed on peripheral blood mononuclear cells (PBMCs), taken when the disease was refractory, from a patient treated with antithyroid drugs. The CDR3 protein sequence reads: CAIGGLLEQYF. The DNA sequence is given as TGTGCCATCGGTGGGTTGCTGGAGCAGTACTTC.